The 3 T cell receptor beta chains presented below share a single source sample, sequenced in a study of T cell repertoires in cytomegalovirus infection. TCRdb itself ran the reads through MiXCR, one entry per CDR3 protein. The sample includes 250,000 or so distinct CDR3 sequences, approximately 15% of them seen just once. Sequencing was performed on CD8+ T cells from PBMCs. The receptor source for this set is a human donor in good health (CMV status not recorded). Some clones in this sample may be carry-over from other donors' samples.

In its sample, this clonotype was seen a few times. The gene calls are TRBV2 and TRBJ1-6, with D maybe TRBD1 (5 bases). The CDR3 is 13 amino acids. Trimming took off 8 bases at V and 10 bases at J, with 15 bases between the two ends. From germline, CDR1 is SNHLY and CDR2 FYNNEI. The CDR3 protein is CASGGGYASPLHF. CDR3 nucleotide sequence: TGTGCCAGCGGGGGAGGGTATGCATCACCCCTCCACTTT.

This clonotype came up a few times. The J gene is TRBJ2-1, the V gene TRBV7-9; D gene uncertain. The V end was cut by 1 base, the J end by 5 bases, with 15 bases between. The CDR3 loop spans 16 amino acids. Germline V gene data show CDR1 as SEHNR and CDR2 as FQNEAQ (reference sequence). For the CDR3, the DNA is TGTGCCAGCAGCTTAGATCCAGACTTGATGAACAATGAGCAGTTCTTC. This translates into CASSLDPDLMNNEQFF.

This clonotype was picked up many times. This chain uses TRBV19 with TRBJ1-5, with TRBD1 matching 8 bases. The V segment lost 4 bases and the J segment 4 bases; nucleotides outside the gene matches: 15. CDR1 is LNHDA and CDR2 is SQIVND in the germline V gene (reference sequence). The CDR3 loop spans 18 amino acids. The chain's CDR3 is CASSTLDRAIDGNQPQHF. The CDR3, as DNA: TGTGCCAGTAGTACGTTGGACAGGGCGATCGACGGGAATCAGCCCCAGCATTTT.